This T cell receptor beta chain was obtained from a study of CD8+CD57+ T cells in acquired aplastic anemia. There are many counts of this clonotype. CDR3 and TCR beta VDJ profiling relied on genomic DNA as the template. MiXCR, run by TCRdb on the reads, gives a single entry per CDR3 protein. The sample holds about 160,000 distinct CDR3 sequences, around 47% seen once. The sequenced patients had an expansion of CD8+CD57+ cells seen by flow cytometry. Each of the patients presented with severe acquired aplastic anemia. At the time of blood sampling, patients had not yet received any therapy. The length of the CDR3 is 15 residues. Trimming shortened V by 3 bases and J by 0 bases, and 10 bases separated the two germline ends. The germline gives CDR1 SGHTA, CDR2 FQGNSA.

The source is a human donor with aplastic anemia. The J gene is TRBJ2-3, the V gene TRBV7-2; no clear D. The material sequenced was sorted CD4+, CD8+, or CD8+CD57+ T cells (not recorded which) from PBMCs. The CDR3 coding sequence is TGTGCCAGCAGCTTTGAAGCGACTAGCACAGATACGCAGTATTTT. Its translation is CASSFEATSTDTQYF.